Below are 11 T cell receptor beta chains sequenced from a single sample in a study of control samples from healthy donors and cancer patients. TCRdb's table, derived via immunoSEQ multiplex PCR, lists solely in-frame clones and lacks some. The data hold over 55,000 clones, with 75% to 95% observed a single time. Sequencing was carried out using PBMCs. The source is a man younger than 45 with colorectal cancer.

The chain couples TRBV7-9 to TRBJ2-6, with D possibly being TRBD2 (5 bases). There are 15 residues in the CDR3. Per germline, CDR1 SEHNR and CDR2 FQNEAQ (reference sequence). Trimming stripped 2 bases from V and 2 bases from J, with 7 bases between. CDR3 DNA: TGTGCCAGCAGCTTAACGGGGACTGGGGCCAACGTCCTGACTTTC. Translating gives CASSLTGTGANVLTF.

The chain employs TRBV29-1 and TRBJ2-2; a weak D match, TRBD1 (5 bases). Trimming left V 1 base short and J 0 bases short, with 6 bases between. There are 14 residues in the CDR3. CDR1 and CDR2 (germline): SQVTM, ANQGSEA. CDR3 residues: CSVEGTSNTGELFF. The CDR3 DNA is TGCAGCGTTGAAGGGACATCGAACACCGGGGAGCTGTTTTTT.

The CDR3 loop is CAWTESNEQFF. The CDR3 DNA sequence: TGTGCCTGGACCGAAAGCAATGAGCAGTTCTTC. The chain carries TRBV30 and TRBJ2-1; D gene uncertain. This CDR3 region has 11 residues. Trimming took off 4 bases at V and 6 bases at J, with 7 bases between the two ends. Looked up from germline, CDR1 is GTSNPN and CDR2 is SVGIG (reference sequence).

The rearrangement links TRBV2 to TRBJ1-2; D not certain. Germline values: CDR1 SNHLY, CDR2 FYNNEI. Between the trimmed V and J ends, which lost 8 bases and 5 bases, there was a span of 15 bases. The CDR3 is made up of 13 amino acids. CDR3 nucleotide sequence: TGTGCCAGCCAAAGCTCTCCCTCGTATGGCTACACCTTC. It is translated as CASQSSPSYGYTF.

There are a few counts of this clone. The V call is TRBV6-6, the J call TRBJ1-1; D perhaps matches TRBD1 (6 bases). V was trimmed by 4 bases and J by 0 bases, leaving 9 bases between them. The CDR3 is 14 residues long. CDR1 is MNHNY and CDR2 is SVGAGI in the germline V gene (reference sequence). CDR3 in amino acids: CASSLDRLNTEAFF. In nucleotides, the CDR3 is TGTGCCAGCAGTTTGGACAGACTGAACACTGAAGCTTTCTTT.

In this sample, this clone turned up once. The rearrangement links TRBV10-3 to TRBJ1-5, with D uncertain. The CDR3 length is 12 residues. Germline values: CDR1 ENHRY, CDR2 SYGVKD. CDR3 in amino acids: CGSSSSNQPQHF. CDR3 bases: TGTGGGTCTTCTTCCAGCAATCAGCCCCAGCATTTT.

This sequence joins TRBV18 and TRBJ1-1; D not resolved. Germline V lookup: CDR1 KGHSH, CDR2 LQKENI. This CDR3 has 13 amino acids. V shed 2 bases and J shed 6 bases, with 10 bases lying between them. The CDR3 DNA follows: TGTGCCAGCTCACCAGAAGGAGGCCCTGAAGCTTTCTTT. It encodes CASSPEGGPEAFF.

This chain connects TRBV5-1 to TRBJ2-7, with D perhaps matching TRBD1 (6 bases). The CDR3 runs 14 residues. CDR1 SGHRS and CDR2 YFSETQ come from the germline V gene. The germline V and J ends were trimmed by 0 bases and 2 bases, with 9 bases remaining between them. The CDR3 protein is CASSLGQGPYEQYV. DNA of the CDR3: TGCGCCAGCAGCTTGGGTCAGGGGCCCTACGAGCAGTACGTC.

The rearrangement uses TRBV6-2 or TRBV6-3 and TRBJ2-2; D remains ambiguous. The CDR3 sequence is 15 residues long. The germline V and J ends were trimmed by 2 bases and 2 bases, with 9 bases remaining between them. Germline V CDR1 and CDR2: MNHEY, SVGEGT. The DNA of the CDR3 is TGTGCCAGCAGTTACCCCCGGCTAAACACCGGGGAGCTGTTTTTT. The encoded protein is CASSYPRLNTGELFF.

The chain employs TRBV24-1 and TRBJ2-1, with D perhaps given as TRBD1 or TRBD2 (5 bases each). CDR1 is KGHDR and CDR2 is SFDVKD in the germline V gene. CDR3 length: 16 residues. Deletions cut 2 bases from V and 0 bases from J, with 10 bases between. DNA of the CDR3: TGTGCCACCAGTGATTCCGGGGCCTTCTCCTACAATGAGCAGTTCTTC. It encodes CATSDSGAFSYNEQFF.

The chain couples TRBV19 to TRBJ1-1, with a tentative D call TRBD1 (5 bases). This CDR3 has 13 residues. Trimming took off 9 bases at V and 1 base at J, with 12 bases between the two ends. CDR1 LNHDA and CDR2 SQIVND come from the germline V gene (reference sequence). The CDR3 spells CASKGLTNTEAFF. CDR3 nucleotide sequence: TGTGCCAGCAAGGGACTTACGAACACTGAAGCTTTCTTT. Combining the CDR3 with reference TRBV19 and TRBJ1-1 gives the whole variable domain DGGITQSPKYLFRKEGQNVTLSCEQNLNHDAMYWYRQDPGQGLRLIYYSQIVNDFQKGDIAEGYSVSREKKESFPLTVTSAQKNPTAFYLCASKGLTNTEAFFGQGTRLTVV.